The clone carrying this TCR beta chain was counted a single time. This specimen belongs to a study of blood T cell repertoires in COVID-19. Overall study: From T cells, B-cell-depleted T cells, or PBMCs came the material, which was cDNA or gDNA.

V gave up 10 bases and J gave up 0 bases; unmatched junction bases: 6. There are 15 residues in the CDR3. Germline V gene sequence: CDR1 MDHEN, CDR2 SYDVKM. Clones were sequenced by immunoSEQ multiplex PCR, and TCRdb holds only the in-frame ones, with some missing. The sample includes some 54,000 clones, over 85% seen only once; the top ten take 9%. The sequencing sample was made of peripheral blood. This TCR derives from a man older than 75 with active or convalescent COVID-19. The rearrangement joins TRBV28 to TRBJ2-6; TRBD1 matches at 7 bases. This chain's CDR3 is CAIGDRYSGANVLTF. In nucleotides, the CDR3 is TGTGCCATTGGGGACAGATACTCTGGGGCCAACGTCCTGACTTTC.